The text below deals with one T cell receptor (beta chain). The antigen is unknown. Germline-derived CDR1 and CDR2 are DFQATT and SNEGSKA (reference sequence). There are 20 residues in the CDR3. Trimming removed 3 bases from V and 0 bases from J; junction bases left unmatched: 20. Patients showing uncontrolled infection, other autoimmune disease, pregnancy or lactation were ineligible. TCR beta CDR3 regions were amplified from RNA. Researchers ran a first-round RT-PCR on the TCR CDR3 using the HTBI primer set. TCRdb passed the multiplex PCR reads through MiXCR, listing each CDR3 protein once. The table shows about 590,000 distinct CDR3 sequences, with 15% to 19% occurring only once. This specimen comes from a study of T cells in Graves' hyperthyroidism and ophthalmopathy. The study, taken as a whole, reports: A model of 13 V-J features distinguished ophthalmopathy from stable hyperthyroidism. Most thyroid clonotypes expanded above 0.001 were also detected in blood.

V and J are TRBV20-1 and TRBJ2-1; 7 bases are shared with TRBD2. The sample taken for sequencing was blood. The source of this sequence is a woman between 25 and 40 years old with Graves' hyperthyroidism. CDR3 coding DNA: TGCAGTGCTAGGACGTTGGCGGTAGGGGAGGGTAGGAGCTCCTACAATGAGCAGTTCTTC. Amino acids: CSARTLAVGEGRSSYNEQFF.